The subject of this entry is one T cell receptor beta chain. Cohorts were based on clinical histories the participants reported. This sample was included in a study of blood T cell repertoires in COVID-19. At the level of the study: Sources were T cells, B-cell-depleted T cells, or PBMCs; the material itself was cDNA or gDNA.

Germline V gene sequence: CDR1 GTSNPN, CDR2 SVGIG (reference sequence). The V gene end was trimmed by 7 bases and the J gene end by 5 bases; junction bases not matched to a gene: 13. This CDR3 has 14 amino acids. Profiling relied on immunoSEQ multiplex PCR, and the TCRdb table lists in-frame clones only, not all of them. The table shows more than 400,000 clones, with roughly 87% occurring only once. The rearrangement uses TRBV30 and TRBJ2-5; the match to TRBD1 covers 7 bases. Source material: PBMCs or T cells enriched from blood (not recorded which). The source of this sequence is a woman aged 18-35 years who had recovered from COVID-19. Written as DNA, the CDR3 is TGTGCCTCCCAAGAATGGACAGGCGGGGAGACCCAGTACTTC. Translated: CASQEWTGGETQYF.